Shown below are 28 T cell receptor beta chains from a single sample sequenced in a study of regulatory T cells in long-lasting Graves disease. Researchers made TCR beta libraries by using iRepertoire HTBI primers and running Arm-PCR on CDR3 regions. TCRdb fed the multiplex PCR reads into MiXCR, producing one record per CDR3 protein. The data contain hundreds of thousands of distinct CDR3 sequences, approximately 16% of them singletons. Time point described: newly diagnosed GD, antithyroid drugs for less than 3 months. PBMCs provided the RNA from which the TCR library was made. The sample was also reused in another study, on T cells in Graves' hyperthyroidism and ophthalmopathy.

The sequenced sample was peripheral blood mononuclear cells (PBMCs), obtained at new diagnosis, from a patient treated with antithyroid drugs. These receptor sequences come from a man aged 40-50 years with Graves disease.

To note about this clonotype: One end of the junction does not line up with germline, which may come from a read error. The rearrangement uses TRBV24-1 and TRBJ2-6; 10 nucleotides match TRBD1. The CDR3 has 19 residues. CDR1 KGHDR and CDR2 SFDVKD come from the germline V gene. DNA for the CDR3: TGTGCCACCTGTGACCCAAGACAGGGGGCAATCCTCGGGGCCAGCGTCCTGACTTTC. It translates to CATCDPRQGAILGASVLTF.

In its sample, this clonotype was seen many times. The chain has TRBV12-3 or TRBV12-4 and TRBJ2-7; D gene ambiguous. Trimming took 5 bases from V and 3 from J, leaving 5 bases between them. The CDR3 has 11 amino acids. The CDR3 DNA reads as TGTGCCAGCAGTAAGAGCTACGAGCAGTACTTC. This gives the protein CASSKSYEQYF.

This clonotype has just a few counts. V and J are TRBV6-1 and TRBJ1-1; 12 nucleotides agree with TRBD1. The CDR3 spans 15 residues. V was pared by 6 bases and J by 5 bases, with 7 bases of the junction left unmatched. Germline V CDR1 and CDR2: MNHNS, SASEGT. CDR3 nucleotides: TGTGCCAGCAGGGTGGAGGGACAGGGGGCGACTGAAGCTTTCTTT. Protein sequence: CASRVEGQGATEAFF.

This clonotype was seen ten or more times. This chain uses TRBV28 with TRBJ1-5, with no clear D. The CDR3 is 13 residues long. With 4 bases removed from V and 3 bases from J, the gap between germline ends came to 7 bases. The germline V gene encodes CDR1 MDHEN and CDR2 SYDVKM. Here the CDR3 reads CASSSSFNQPQHF. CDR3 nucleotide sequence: TGTGCCAGCAGTTCCTCATTCAATCAGCCCCAGCATTTT.

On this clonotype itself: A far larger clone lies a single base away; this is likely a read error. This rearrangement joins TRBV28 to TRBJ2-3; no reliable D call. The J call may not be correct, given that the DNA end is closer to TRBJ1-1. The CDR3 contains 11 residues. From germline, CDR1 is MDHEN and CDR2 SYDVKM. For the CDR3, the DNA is TGTGCCAGCAGGAAGATCACTGAAGCTTTCTTT. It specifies CASRKITEAFF.

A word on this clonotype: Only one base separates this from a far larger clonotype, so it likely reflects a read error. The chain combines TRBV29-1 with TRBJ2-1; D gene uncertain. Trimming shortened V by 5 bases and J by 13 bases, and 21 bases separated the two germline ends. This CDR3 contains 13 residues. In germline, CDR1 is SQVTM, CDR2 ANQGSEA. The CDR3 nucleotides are TGCAGCGTTACCCAGACCTCCCAAGAGACCCAGTTCTTC. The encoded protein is CSVTQTSQETQFF.

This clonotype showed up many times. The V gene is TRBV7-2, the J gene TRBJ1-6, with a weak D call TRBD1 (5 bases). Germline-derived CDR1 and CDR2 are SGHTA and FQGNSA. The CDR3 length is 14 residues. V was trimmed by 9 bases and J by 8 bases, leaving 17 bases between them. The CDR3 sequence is CASRRGDRYSPLHF. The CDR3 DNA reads TGTGCCAGTCGGAGAGGGGACCGGTATTCACCCCTCCACTTT.

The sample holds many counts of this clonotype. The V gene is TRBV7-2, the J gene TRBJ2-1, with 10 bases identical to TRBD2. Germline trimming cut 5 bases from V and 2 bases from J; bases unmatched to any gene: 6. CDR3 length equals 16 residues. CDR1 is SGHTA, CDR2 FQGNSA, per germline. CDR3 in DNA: TGTGCCAGCAGCCCGGCTAGCGGGGGCGCCTACAATGAGCAGTTCTTC. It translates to CASSPASGGAYNEQFF.

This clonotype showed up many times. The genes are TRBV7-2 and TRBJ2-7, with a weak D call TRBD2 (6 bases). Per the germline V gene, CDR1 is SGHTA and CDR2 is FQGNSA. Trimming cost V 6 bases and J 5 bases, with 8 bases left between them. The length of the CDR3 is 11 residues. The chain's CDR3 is CASRGGHEQYF. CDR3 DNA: TGTGCCAGCAGAGGAGGGCACGAGCAGTACTTC.

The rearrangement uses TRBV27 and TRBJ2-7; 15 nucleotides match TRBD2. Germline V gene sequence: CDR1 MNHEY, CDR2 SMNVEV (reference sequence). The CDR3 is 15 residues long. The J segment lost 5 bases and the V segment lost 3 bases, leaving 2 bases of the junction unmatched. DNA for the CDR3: TGTGCCAGCAGTTTGGGACTAGCGGGGGGACACGAGCAGTACTTC. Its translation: CASSLGLAGGHEQYF.

The CDR3 protein is CASSARQGVYEQYF. CDR3 coding DNA: TGTGCCAGCAGCGCCCGACAGGGGGTGTACGAGCAGTACTTC. J is TRBJ2-7 and V is TRBV11-2, with 9 bases matching TRBD1. The junction had 6 bases not matched to a gene; V was cut back by 5 bases and J by 4 bases. This CDR3 contains 14 residues. Germline V gives CDR1 SGHAT, CDR2 FQNNGV.

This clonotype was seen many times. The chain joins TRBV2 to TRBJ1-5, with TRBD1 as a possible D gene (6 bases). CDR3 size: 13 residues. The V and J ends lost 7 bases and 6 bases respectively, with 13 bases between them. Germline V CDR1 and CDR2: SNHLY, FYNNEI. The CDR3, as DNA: TGTGCCAGCAAGAACAGGGTCGGTCAGCCCCAGCATTTT. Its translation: CASKNRVGQPQHF.

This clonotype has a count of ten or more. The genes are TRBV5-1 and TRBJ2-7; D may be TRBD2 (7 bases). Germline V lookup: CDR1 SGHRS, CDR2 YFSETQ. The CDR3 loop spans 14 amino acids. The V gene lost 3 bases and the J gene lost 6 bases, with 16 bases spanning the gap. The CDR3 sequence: CASSWGGRGSEQYF. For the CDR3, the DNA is TGCGCCAGCAGCTGGGGGGGCCGAGGGAGCGAGCAGTACTTC.

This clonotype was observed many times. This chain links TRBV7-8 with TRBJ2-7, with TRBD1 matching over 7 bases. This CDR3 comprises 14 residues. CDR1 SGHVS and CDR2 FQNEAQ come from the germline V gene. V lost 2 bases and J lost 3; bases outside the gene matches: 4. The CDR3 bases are TGTGCCAGCAGCTTAAGGGACAGCAACTACGAGCAGTACTTC. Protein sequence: CASSLRDSNYEQYF. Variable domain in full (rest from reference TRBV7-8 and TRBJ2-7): GAGVSQSPRYKVAKRGQDVALRCDPISGHVSLFWYQQALGQGPEFLTYFQNEAQLDKSGLPSDRFFAERPEGSVSTLKIQRTQQEDSAVYLCASSLRDSNYEQYFGPGTRLTVT.

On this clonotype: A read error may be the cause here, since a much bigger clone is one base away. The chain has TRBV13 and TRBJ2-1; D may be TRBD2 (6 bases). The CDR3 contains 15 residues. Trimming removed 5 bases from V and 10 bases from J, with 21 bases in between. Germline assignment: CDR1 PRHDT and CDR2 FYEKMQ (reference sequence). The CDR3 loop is CASSAETSNVGEQFF. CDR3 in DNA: TGTGCCAGCAGCGCCGAGACTAGTAACGTGGGGGAGCAGTTCTTC.

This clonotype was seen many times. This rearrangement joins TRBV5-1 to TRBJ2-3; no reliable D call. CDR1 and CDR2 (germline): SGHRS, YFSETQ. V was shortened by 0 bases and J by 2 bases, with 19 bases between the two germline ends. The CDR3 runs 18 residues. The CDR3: CASSLGRTTDLYTDTQYF. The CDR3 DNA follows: TGCGCCAGCAGCTTGGGTAGAACGACTGACCTTTACACAGATACGCAGTATTTT.

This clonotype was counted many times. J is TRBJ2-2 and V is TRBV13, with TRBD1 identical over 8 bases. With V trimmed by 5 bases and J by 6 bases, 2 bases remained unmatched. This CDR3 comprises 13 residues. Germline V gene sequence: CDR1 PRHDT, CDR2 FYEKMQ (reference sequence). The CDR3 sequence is CASSPTGAGELFF. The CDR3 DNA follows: TGTGCCAGCAGCCCGACAGGGGCCGGGGAGCTGTTTTTT. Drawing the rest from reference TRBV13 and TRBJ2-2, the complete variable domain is AAGVIQSPRHLIKEKRETATLKCYPIPRHDTVYWYQQGPGQDPQFLISFYEKMQSDKGSIPDRFSAQQFSDYHSELNMSSLELGDSALYFCASSPTGAGELFFGEGSRLTVL.

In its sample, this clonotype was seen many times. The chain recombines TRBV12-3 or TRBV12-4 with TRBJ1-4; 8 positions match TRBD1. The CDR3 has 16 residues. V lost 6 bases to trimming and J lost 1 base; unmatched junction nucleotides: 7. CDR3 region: CASSPGQGRTNEKLFF. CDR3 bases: TGTGCCAGCAGCCCAGGACAGGGTAGAACTAATGAAAAACTGTTTTTT.

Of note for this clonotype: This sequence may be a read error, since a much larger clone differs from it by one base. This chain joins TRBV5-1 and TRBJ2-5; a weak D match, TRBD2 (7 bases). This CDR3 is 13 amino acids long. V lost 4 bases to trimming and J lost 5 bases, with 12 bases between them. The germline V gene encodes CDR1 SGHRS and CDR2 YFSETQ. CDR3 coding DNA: TGCGCCAGCAGCCCGGCGGGGGCCGAGACCCAGTACTTC. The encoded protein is CASSPAGAETQYF.

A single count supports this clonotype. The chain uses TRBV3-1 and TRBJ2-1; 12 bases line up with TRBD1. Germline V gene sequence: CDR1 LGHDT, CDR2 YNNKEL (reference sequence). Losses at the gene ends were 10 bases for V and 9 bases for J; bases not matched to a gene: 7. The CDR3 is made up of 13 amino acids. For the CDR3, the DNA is TGTGCCACGTGGGACAGGGGGCTGGCTGAGCAGTTCTTC. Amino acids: CATWDRGLAEQFF.

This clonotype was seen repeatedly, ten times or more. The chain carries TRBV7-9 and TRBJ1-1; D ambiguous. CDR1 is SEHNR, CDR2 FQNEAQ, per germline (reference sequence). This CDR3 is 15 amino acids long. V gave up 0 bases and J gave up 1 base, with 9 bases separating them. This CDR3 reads CASSLAHIGNTEAFF. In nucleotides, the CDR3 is TGTGCCAGCAGCTTAGCCCACATTGGGAACACTGAAGCTTTCTTT.

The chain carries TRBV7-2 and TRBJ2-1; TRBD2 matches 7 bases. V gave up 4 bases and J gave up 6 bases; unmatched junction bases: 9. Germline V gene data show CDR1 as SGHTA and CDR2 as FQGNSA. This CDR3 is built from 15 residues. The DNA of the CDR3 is TGTGCCAGCAGCTCTGGGGACTATAGGCCCAATGAGCAGTTCTTC. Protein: CASSSGDYRPNEQFF.

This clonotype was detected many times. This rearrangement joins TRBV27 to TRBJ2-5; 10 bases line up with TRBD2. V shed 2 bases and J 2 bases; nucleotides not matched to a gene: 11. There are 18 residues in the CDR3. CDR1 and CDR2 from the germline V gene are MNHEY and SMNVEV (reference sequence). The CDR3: CASSLRAGGRSRQETQYF. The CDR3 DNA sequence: TGTGCCAGCAGTTTACGAGCGGGGGGGCGTTCGCGGCAAGAGACCCAGTACTTC.

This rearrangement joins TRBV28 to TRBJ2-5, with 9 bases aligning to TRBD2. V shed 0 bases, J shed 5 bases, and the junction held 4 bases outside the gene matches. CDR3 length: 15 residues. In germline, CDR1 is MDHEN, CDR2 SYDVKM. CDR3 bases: TGTGCCAGCAGTTTATGGCGGGGGGGCACGGAGACCCAGTACTTC. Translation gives CASSLWRGGTETQYF.

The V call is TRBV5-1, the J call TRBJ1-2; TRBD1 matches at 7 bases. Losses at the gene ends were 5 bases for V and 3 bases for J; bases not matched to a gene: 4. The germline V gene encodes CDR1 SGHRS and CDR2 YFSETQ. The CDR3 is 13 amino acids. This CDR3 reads CASRGTGDYGYTF. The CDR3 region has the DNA TGCGCCAGCAGGGGTACAGGGGACTATGGCTACACCTTC.

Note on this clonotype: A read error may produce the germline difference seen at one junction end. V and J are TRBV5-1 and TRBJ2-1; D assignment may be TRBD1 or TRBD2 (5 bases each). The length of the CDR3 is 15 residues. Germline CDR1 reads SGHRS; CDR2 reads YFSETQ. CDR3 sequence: CASSLDVGAYNEQFF. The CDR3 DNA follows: TGTGCCAGCAGCTTGGATGTGGGGGCCTACAATGAGCAGTTCTTC. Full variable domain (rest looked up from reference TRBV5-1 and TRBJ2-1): KAGVTQTPRYLIKTRGQQVTLSCSPISGHRSVSWYQQTPGQGLQFLFEYFSETQRNKGNFPGRFSGRQFSNSRSEMNVSTLELGDSALYLCASSLDVGAYNEQFFGPGTRLTVL.

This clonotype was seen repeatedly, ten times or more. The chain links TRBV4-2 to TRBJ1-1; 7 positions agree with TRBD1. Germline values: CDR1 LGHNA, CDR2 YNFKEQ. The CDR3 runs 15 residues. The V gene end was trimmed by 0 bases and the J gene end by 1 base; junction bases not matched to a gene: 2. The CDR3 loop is CASSQDRTGNTEAFF. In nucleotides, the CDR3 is TGTGCCAGCAGCCAAGATCGGACAGGGAACACTGAAGCTTTCTTT.

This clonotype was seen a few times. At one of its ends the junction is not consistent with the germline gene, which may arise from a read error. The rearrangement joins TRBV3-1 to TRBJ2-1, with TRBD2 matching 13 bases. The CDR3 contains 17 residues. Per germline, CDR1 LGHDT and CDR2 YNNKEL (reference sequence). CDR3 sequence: CAGSPRLAGGRYNEQFF. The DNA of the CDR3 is TGTGCCGGCAGCCCCCGACTAGCGGGGGGTCGTTACAATGAGCAGTTCTTC.